Below are 12 T cell receptor beta chains sequenced from a single sample in a study of a mutant IDH1 vaccine in newly diagnosed glioma. What these receptors recognize is not known. Only in-frame clones appear in the TCRdb table, and some are missing; sequencing was by immunoSEQ multiplex PCR. Among tens of thousands of clones listed, roughly 68% were seen once. The time point is: week 35, safety follow-up. Every single dose of the vaccine, 300 ug of mutant IDH1 20-mer peptide, came with topical imiquimod. Sequencing used PBMCs, obtained from a glioma patient whose treatment included an IDH1 peptide vaccine. These receptors were collected from a man over 45 with glioma.

This chain uses TRBV28 with TRBJ1-2; TRBD1 matches 9 bases. The V and J ends lost 5 bases and 6 bases, in that order; junction bases with no gene match: 10. The germline V gene encodes CDR1 MDHEN and CDR2 SYDVKM. This CDR3 spans 15 amino acids. Written as DNA, the CDR3 is TGTGCCAGCAGTACGATACAGGGGGCTGGGGATGGCTACACCTTC. As protein: CASSTIQGAGDGYTF.

The chain combines TRBV4-3 with TRBJ2-1; TRBD1 aligns across 9 bases. J gave up 15 bases and V 0 bases, and 12 bases lay outside the gene matches. This CDR3 comprises 15 residues. Germline lookup yields CDR1 LGHNA and CDR2 YSLEER. CDR3 in DNA: TGCGCCAGCAGCCAAGATCAGCTTCGACAGGGGGATCTGTTCTTC. It is translated as CASSQDQLRQGDLFF.

J is TRBJ1-2 and V is TRBV7-9; D might be TRBD1 (5 bases). Trimming took off 1 base at V and 5 bases at J, with 11 bases between the two ends. The CDR3 has 14 residues. Germline V gene sequence: CDR1 SEHNR, CDR2 FQNEAQ (reference sequence). This chain's CDR3 is CASSLDGARYGYTF. The CDR3 bases are TGTGCCAGCAGCTTAGATGGGGCCCGATATGGCTACACCTTC. The whole variable domain, remainder taken from reference TRBV7-9 and TRBJ1-2, is DTGVSQNPRHKITKRGQNVTFRCDPISEHNRLYWYRQTLGQGPEFLTYFQNEAQLEKSRLLSDRFSAERPKGSFSTLEIQRTEQGDSAMYLCASSLDGARYGYTFGSGTRLTVV.

This rearrangement joins TRBV19 to TRBJ2-2; D call uncertain. V was pared by 7 bases and J by 5 bases, with 11 bases between. The CDR3 sequence is 13 residues long. Germline CDR1 and CDR2: LNHDA and SQIVND (reference sequence). CDR3 region: CASKKGKTGELFF. The CDR3 bases are TGTGCCAGTAAGAAGGGAAAGACCGGGGAGCTGTTTTTT. The variable domain in full, with the rest retrieved from reference TRBV19 and TRBJ2-2, is DGGITQSPKYLFRKEGQNVTLSCEQNLNHDAMYWYRQDPGQGLRLIYYSQIVNDFQKGDIAEGYSVSREKKESFPLTVTSAQKNPTAFYLCASKKGKTGELFFGEGSRLTVL.

This clone occurred once. The gene calls are TRBV19 and TRBJ2-7; TRBD1 agrees at 9 bases. CDR1 LNHDA and CDR2 SQIVND come from the germline V gene (reference sequence). The length of the CDR3 is 15 residues. V trimming: 6 bases; J trimming: 1 base; junction bases outside the gene matches: 7. The CDR3 DNA follows: TGTGCCAGTAGCGCATCCGGGACAGGGTCCTACGAGCAGTACTTC. Protein product: CASSASGTGSYEQYF.

This clone counts as medium-sized (0.01 to 0.1%). The V call is TRBV19, the J call TRBJ1-1; the match to TRBD1 covers 9 bases. Germline values: CDR1 LNHDA, CDR2 SQIVND (reference sequence). The CDR3 length is 16 residues. V lost 4 bases to trimming and J lost 1 base; unmatched junction nucleotides: 7. The CDR3 sequence is CASSRDRAGANTEAFF. In nucleotides, the CDR3 is TGTGCCAGTAGTAGGGACAGGGCTGGGGCGAACACTGAAGCTTTCTTT.

The chain carries TRBV6-4 and TRBJ1-2; D gene ambiguous. Germline V gene data show CDR1 as MRHNA and CDR2 as SNTAGT. Trimming pared 2 bases from V and 6 bases from J, leaving 19 bases between. The CDR3 extends over 16 amino acids. In nucleotides, the CDR3 is TGTGCCAGCAGTGACGGAATGGGCCGAGCTCGGAATGGCTACACCTTC. Translating it yields CASSDGMGRARNGYTF.

The CDR3 protein is CASSLAGNTEAFF. The CDR3 nucleotides are TGTGCCAGCAGTTTAGCTGGGAACACTGAAGCTTTCTTT. The chain joins TRBV27 to TRBJ1-1; D is unclear. V dropped 2 bases and J dropped 1 base, with 5 bases sitting between them. Germline V gives CDR1 MNHEY, CDR2 SMNVEV (reference sequence). CDR3 length: 13 residues.

This rearrangement joins TRBV19 to TRBJ2-1, with D perhaps TRBD2 (6 bases). V lost 4 bases and J 4 bases, leaving 8 bases between the germline ends. CDR3 length equals 13 residues. CDR1 is LNHDA and CDR2 is SQIVND in the germline V gene (reference sequence). DNA for the CDR3: TGTGCCAGTAGTACCGGACTATACAATGAGCAGTTCTTC. Its translation is CASSTGLYNEQFF.

The chain joins TRBV4-3 to TRBJ1-4, with a possible D match to TRBD1 (5 bases). The CDR3 is made up of 15 amino acids. CDR1 is LGHNA, CDR2 YSLEER, per germline. Trimming cost V 0 bases and J 8 bases, with 13 bases left between them. The chain's CDR3 is CASSQDRRGDEKLFF. The CDR3 nucleotides are TGCGCCAGCAGCCAAGATAGACGGGGGGACGAAAAACTGTTTTTT.

This clone has just a few counts. The V call is TRBV2, the J call TRBJ1-5, with D possibly matching TRBD1 (5 bases). This CDR3 contains 11 residues. Germline loops: CDR1 SNHLY, CDR2 FYNNEI. The V and J ends lost 8 bases and 8 bases respectively, with 10 bases between them. The CDR3 DNA is TGTGCCAGCGGGACCGGGGAGCCCCAGCATTTT. Translating it yields CASGTGEPQHF.

The genes are TRBV7-9 and TRBJ1-2; D unclear. The CDR3 spans 14 residues. Trimming pared 5 bases from V and 4 bases from J, leaving 14 bases between. The germline V gene has CDR1 SEHNR and CDR2 FQNEAQ (reference sequence). The CDR3, as DNA: TGTGCCAGCAGCCATGACGGACCCCCCTATGGCTACACCTTC. Translation gives CASSHDGPPYGYTF.